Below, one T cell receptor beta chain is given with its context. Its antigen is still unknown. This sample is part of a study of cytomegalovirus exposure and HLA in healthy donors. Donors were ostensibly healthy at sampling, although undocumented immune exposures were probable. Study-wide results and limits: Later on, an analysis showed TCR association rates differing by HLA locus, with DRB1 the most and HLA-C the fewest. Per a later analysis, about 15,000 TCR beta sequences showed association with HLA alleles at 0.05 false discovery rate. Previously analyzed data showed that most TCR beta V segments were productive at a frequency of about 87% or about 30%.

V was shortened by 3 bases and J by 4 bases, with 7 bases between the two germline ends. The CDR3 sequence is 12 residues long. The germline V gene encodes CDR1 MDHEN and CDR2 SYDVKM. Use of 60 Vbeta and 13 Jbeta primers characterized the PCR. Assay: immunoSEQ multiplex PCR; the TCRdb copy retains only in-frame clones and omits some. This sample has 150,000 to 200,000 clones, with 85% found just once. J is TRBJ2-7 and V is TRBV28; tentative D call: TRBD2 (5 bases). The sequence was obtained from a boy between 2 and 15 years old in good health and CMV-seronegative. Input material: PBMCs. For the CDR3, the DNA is TGTGCCAGCAGTTTCCGGAGGTACGAGCAGTACTTC. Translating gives CASSFRRYEQYF.